This T cell receptor beta chain was found in a study of shared clonotypes between healthy human individuals. At the level of the study: Per donor, CD8 memory used one plate, CD8 naive used two, CD4 memory used three and CD4 naive used three. Study-wide points: Naive subsets, compared against memory subsets, generally had larger estimated richness values. Among donors, clonotype sharing was expected to be affected by sequencing depth. Shared clonotypes: 4.5% to 6.5% naive CD4, about 3.5% naive CD8, around 2.2% memory CD4, over 0.3% memory CD8.

Repertoires were generated with immunoSEQ multiplex PCR, while TCRdb's copy carries only in-frame clones and drops some. Of some 240,000 clones in the sample, about 65% are singletons; the top ten hold roughly 11%. Concerning this clone: Its antigen is as yet unknown.

Trimming pared 2 bases from V and 1 base from J, leaving 13 bases between. CDR1 and CDR2 (germline): SGHDT, YYEEEE. There are 16 residues in the CDR3. This clonotype originated in a man aged 25 to 40 in good health. The sample was memory CD4+ T cells sorted from blood. Subset here: CD45RA-negative fraction. The chain carries TRBV5-6 and TRBJ1-5; D unresolved. This chain's CDR3 is CASSFGLRGSNQPQHF. The CDR3 DNA sequence: TGTGCCAGCAGCTTCGGGTTGCGGGGAAGCAATCAGCCCCAGCATTTT. Supplemented by reference TRBV5-6 and TRBJ1-5, the full variable domain reads DAGVTQSPTHLIKTRGQQVTLRCSPKSGHDTVSWYQQALGQGPQFIFQYYEEEERQRGNFPDRFSGHQFPNYSSELNVNALLLGDSALYLCASSFGLRGSNQPQHFGDGTRLSIL.